The T cell receptor beta chain under discussion was sequenced for a study of T cell responses to AZD1222 COVID-19 vaccine. The repertoire was sequenced with immunoSEQ multiplex PCR; TCRdb's copy has only in-frame clones and lacks some. In the table there are some 280,000 clones, around 93% of which are singletons. Per the germline V gene, CDR1 is SGHAT and CDR2 is FQNNGV. V dropped 5 bases and J dropped 0 bases, with 13 bases sitting between them. CDR3 length: 15 amino acids. Study findings and constraints: Repertoire sampling happened only post peak T cell response. The study reported that nearly half of spike-specific TCRs target unmutated variant regions.

As for this clone: Its antigen is not identified.

This specimen was peripheral blood, taken 28 days after the second AZD1222 dose. This chain uses TRBV11-2 with TRBJ1-1; no reliable D call. This clonotype was obtained from an adult who received the AZD1222 COVID-19 vaccine. CDR3 nucleotide sequence: TGTGCCAGCAGCCCAATCAAGGGTATGAACACTGAAGCTTTCTTT. Translating it yields CASSPIKGMNTEAFF.